Shown below are 5 T cell receptor beta chains from a single sample sequenced in a study of blood T cell repertoires in COVID-19. This table comes from immunoSEQ multiplex PCR, and its TCRdb copy is limited to in-frame clones, with some not included. The sample holds more than 450,000 clones, roughly 87% seen once. The specimen was PBMCs or T cells enriched from blood (not recorded which). These receptors originate from a woman aged 18-29 years who had recovered from COVID-19.

This sequence joins TRBV2 and TRBJ2-2; D possibly corresponds to TRBD1 (7 bases). CDR1 SNHLY and CDR2 FYNNEI come from the germline V gene. Trimming removed 11 bases from V and 2 bases from J, with 15 bases in between. This CDR3 comprises 14 residues. CDR3 protein: CAVRQGLNTGELFF. The CDR3 DNA follows: TGTGCCGTTAGACAGGGACTTAACACCGGGGAGCTGTTTTTT.

The chain couples TRBV12-3 or TRBV12-4 to TRBJ1-2, with D maybe TRBD1 (6 bases). The CDR3 is 13 amino acids. The V and J ends lost 5 bases and 8 bases respectively, with 15 bases between them. The CDR3 loop is CASSLGQIEGYTF. The DNA of the CDR3 is TGTGCCAGCAGTCTGGGACAAATAGAAGGCTACACCTTC.

The chain carries TRBV27 and TRBJ1-1; D is unclear. CDR1 is MNHEY, CDR2 SMNVEV, per germline (reference sequence). V shed 4 bases and J shed 0 bases, with 12 bases lying between them. The CDR3 consists of 15 residues. CDR3 bases: TGTGCCAGCAGTTACCGGGGAGGGTTGAACACTGAAGCTTTCTTT. This translates into CASSYRGGLNTEAFF.

The rearrangement joins TRBV7-3 to TRBJ2-2; 8 bases line up with TRBD1. Germline-derived CDR1 and CDR2 are SGHTA and FQGTGA. With 4 bases clipped from V and 0 bases from J, the junction kept 7 bases outside the gene matches. This CDR3 comprises 17 residues. The CDR3 protein is CASSSRDRGSNTGELFF. The CDR3 DNA sequence: TGTGCCAGCAGCTCGAGAGACAGGGGATCGAACACCGGGGAGCTGTTTTTT.

The rearrangement uses TRBV15 and TRBJ1-3; D is uncertain. V lost 0 bases and J lost 8, with 14 bases in between. Germline V gene sequence: CDR1 LNHNV, CDR2 YYDKDF (reference sequence). This CDR3 comprises 15 residues. CDR3 coding DNA: TGTGCCACCAGCAGAGATCTGACGCGGGAGGACACCATATATTTT. Protein product: CATSRDLTREDTIYF.